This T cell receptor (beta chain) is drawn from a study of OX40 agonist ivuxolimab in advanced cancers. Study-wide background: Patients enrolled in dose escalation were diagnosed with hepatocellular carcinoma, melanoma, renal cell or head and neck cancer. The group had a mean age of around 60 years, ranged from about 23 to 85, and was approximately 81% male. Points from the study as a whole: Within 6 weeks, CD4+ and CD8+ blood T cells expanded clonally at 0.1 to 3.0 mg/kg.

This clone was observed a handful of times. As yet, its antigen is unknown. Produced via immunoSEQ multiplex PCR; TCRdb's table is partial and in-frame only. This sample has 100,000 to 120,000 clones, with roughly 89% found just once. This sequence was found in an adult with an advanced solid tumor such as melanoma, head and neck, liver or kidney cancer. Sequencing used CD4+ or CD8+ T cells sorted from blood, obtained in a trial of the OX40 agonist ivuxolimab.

CDR3 in amino acids: CATSGDHYGYTF. CDR3 coding DNA: TGTGCCACCAGCGGGGACCACTATGGCTACACCTTC. The gene calls are TRBV15 and TRBJ1-2; D perhaps matches TRBD1 (5 bases). Trimming cost V 5 bases and J 3 bases, with 7 bases left between them. Germline V gives CDR1 LNHNV, CDR2 YYDKDF (reference sequence). CDR3 length equals 12 residues.